The T cell receptor (beta chain) under discussion was sequenced for a study of beta chain features in type 1 diabetes. Findings and limits, study-wide: A PCR bias possibly favoring shorter templates would apply equally to patients and controls. Shorter TCRB CDR3s, moderately but significantly so, marked every one of the four CD4+ subsets in Type 1 diabetes patients.

Expressed TCRB transcripts were sequenced, since all the RNA that had been isolated was reverse transcribed. The method was immunoSEQ multiplex PCR; TCRdb's version includes in-frame clones alone and lacks a portion of them. The data hold tens of thousands of clones, with about 50% observed a single time. This clone was seen a handful of times. The antigen is undetermined. V lost 5 bases, J lost 4 bases, and 11 bases lay in between. This CDR3 has 13 amino acids. Germline V gives CDR1 LNHDA, CDR2 SQIVND (reference sequence). The origin of this receptor is a man aged 25-45 years with type 1 diabetes. The chain links TRBV19 to TRBJ1-2, with D possibly being TRBD1 (6 bases). Source material: central memory CD4+ T cells from blood. The CDR3 sequence is CASSLGAIYGYTF. For the CDR3, the DNA is TGTGCCAGTAGTCTGGGGGCTATCTATGGCTACACCTTC.